These 11 T cell receptor beta chains share one sample of origin, sequenced in a study of graft-versus-host responses after intestinal transplantation (dated by TCRdb to the early 2020s). Library prep was done by the immunoSEQ multiplex PCR assay. Not all clones reach the TCRdb copy of this immuneACCESS table, which keeps in-frame sequences only. Checked studies attribute under half of the gap to unresolved V genes and leave the rest unexplained. The sample table contains approximately 77,000 clones; only one count was recorded for about nine tenths of them. The ten largest make up about 0.67% of the sample. The material sequenced was PBMCs, taken 98 days after intestinal transplantation. The receptors originated from a human patient who received an intestinal transplant, so some T cells may come from the graft donor.

This chain connects TRBV4-1 to TRBJ2-5, with a weak D call TRBD2 (7 bases). Germline values: CDR1 MGHRA, CDR2 YSYEKL. This CDR3 spans 16 amino acids. Trimming took off 5 bases at V and 1 base at J, with 17 bases between the two ends. The CDR3 protein is CASSDVEGGIQETQYF. CDR3 DNA: TGCGCCAGCAGCGACGTCGAGGGGGGGATCCAAGAGACCCAGTACTTC.

This chain uses TRBV4-1 with TRBJ2-7; 15 bases agree with TRBD2. Germline CDR1 is MGHRA and CDR2 is YSYEKL. With 0 bases clipped from V and 4 bases from J, the junction kept 4 bases outside the gene matches. CDR3 length: 17 amino acids. DNA of the CDR3: TGCGCCAGCAGCCAAGATGTGGGGACTAGCGGGGGGTACGAGCAGTACTTC. It codes for CASSQDVGTSGGYEQYF.

V usage is TRBV5-5 and J usage is TRBJ2-7, with 9 bases aligning to TRBD1. The CDR3 contains 15 residues. Losses at the gene ends were 6 bases for V and 2 bases for J; bases not matched to a gene: 9. Germline CDR1 is SGHKS and CDR2 is YYEKEE (reference sequence). The CDR3 DNA reads as TGTGCCAGCACCTCTTTCGGGACAGGGACCTACGAGCAGTACTTC. Its protein product is CASTSFGTGTYEQYF.

This clone was seen just once. The chain has TRBV5-1 and TRBJ1-2; 9 bases are shared with TRBD1. V was clipped by 3 bases and J by 6 bases; unmatched bases: 3. Germline-derived CDR1 and CDR2 are SGHRS and YFSETQ. The CDR3 consists of 13 residues. The CDR3 loop is CASSSGTGNGYTF. The CDR3 DNA is TGCGCCAGCAGCTCCGGGACAGGGAATGGCTACACCTTC. The full variable domain, its missing parts supplied by reference TRBV5-1 and TRBJ1-2, is KAGVTQTPRYLIKTRGQQVTLSCSPISGHRSVSWYQQTPGQGLQFLFEYFSETQRNKGNFPGRFSGRQFSNSRSEMNVSTLELGDSALYLCASSSGTGNGYTFGSGTRLTVV.

This chain links TRBV27 with TRBJ2-2, with D hard to call. The CDR3 covers 15 residues. Trimming took 6 bases from V and 1 from J, leaving 12 bases between them. The germline V gene has CDR1 MNHEY and CDR2 SMNVEV (reference sequence). In DNA, the CDR3 is TGTGCCAGCAGCCCATTAATAGGGAACACCGGGGAGCTGTTTTTT. This gives the protein CASSPLIGNTGELFF.

The chain couples TRBV6-5 to TRBJ1-2; the D is unclear. V gave up 6 bases and J gave up 2 bases, with 13 bases separating them. This CDR3 contains 14 residues. Germline lookup yields CDR1 MNHEY and CDR2 SVGAGI. CDR3 bases: TGTGCCAGCAGGGGTATTTTTGAAAACTATGGCTACACCTTC. The encoded protein is CASRGIFENYGYTF.

V and J are TRBV29-1 and TRBJ1-1; a possible D gene is TRBD1 (5 bases). This CDR3 contains 15 residues. Per germline, CDR1 SQVTM and CDR2 ANQGSEA. V was cut by 4 bases and J by 2 bases, with 17 bases left in between. The CDR3 bases are TGCAGCGTTGCGGGTCGGCAGGGCCTAAACACTGAAGCTTTCTTT. This sequence encodes CSVAGRQGLNTEAFF.

The chain has TRBV13 and TRBJ2-6, with D unclear. Per germline, CDR1 PRHDT and CDR2 FYEKMQ (reference sequence). The CDR3 spans 19 residues. Trimming stripped 5 bases from V and 0 bases from J, with 20 bases between. The CDR3 DNA reads as TGTGCCAGCAGCCCCTCCACCTGGACCGAGAGCTCTGGGGCCAACGTCCTGACTTTC. Residues: CASSPSTWTESSGANVLTF. Looking up the rest from reference TRBV13 and TRBJ2-6 gives the full variable domain: AAGVIQSPRHLIKEKRETATLKCYPIPRHDTVYWYQQGPGQDPQFLISFYEKMQSDKGSIPDRFSAQQFSDYHSELNMSSLELGDSALYFCASSPSTWTESSGANVLTFGAGSRLTVL.

This chain links TRBV11-2 with TRBJ2-7; D is possibly TRBD1 (6 bases). CDR1 SGHAT and CDR2 FQNNGV come from the germline V gene. Trimming shortened V by 1 base and J by 3 bases, and 13 bases separated the two germline ends. CDR3 size: 15 residues. In DNA form, the CDR3 reads TGTGCCAGCAGCTTAGGGGACAACTCTTACTACGAGCAGTACTTC. Translation: CASSLGDNSYYEQYF.

The chain links TRBV5-6 to TRBJ2-7, with D possibly being TRBD1 or TRBD2 (5 bases each). The germline gives CDR1 SGHDT, CDR2 YYEEEE. This CDR3 spans 14 amino acids. V gave up 2 bases and J gave up 7 bases, with 16 bases separating them. CDR3 sequence: CASSLGQGSGEQYF. For the CDR3, the DNA is TGTGCCAGCAGCTTAGGCCAGGGAAGCGGAGAGCAGTACTTC.

This clone showed up just once. This chain links TRBV5-6 with TRBJ2-1, with 13 bases aligning to TRBD2. V lost 2 bases to trimming and J lost 9 bases; unmatched junction nucleotides: 5. Germline CDR1 SGHDT, CDR2 YYEEEE. The CDR3 totals 15 residues. CDR3: CASSFTSGRASEQFF. The DNA of the CDR3 is TGTGCCAGCAGCTTTACTAGCGGGAGGGCCAGTGAGCAGTTCTTC.